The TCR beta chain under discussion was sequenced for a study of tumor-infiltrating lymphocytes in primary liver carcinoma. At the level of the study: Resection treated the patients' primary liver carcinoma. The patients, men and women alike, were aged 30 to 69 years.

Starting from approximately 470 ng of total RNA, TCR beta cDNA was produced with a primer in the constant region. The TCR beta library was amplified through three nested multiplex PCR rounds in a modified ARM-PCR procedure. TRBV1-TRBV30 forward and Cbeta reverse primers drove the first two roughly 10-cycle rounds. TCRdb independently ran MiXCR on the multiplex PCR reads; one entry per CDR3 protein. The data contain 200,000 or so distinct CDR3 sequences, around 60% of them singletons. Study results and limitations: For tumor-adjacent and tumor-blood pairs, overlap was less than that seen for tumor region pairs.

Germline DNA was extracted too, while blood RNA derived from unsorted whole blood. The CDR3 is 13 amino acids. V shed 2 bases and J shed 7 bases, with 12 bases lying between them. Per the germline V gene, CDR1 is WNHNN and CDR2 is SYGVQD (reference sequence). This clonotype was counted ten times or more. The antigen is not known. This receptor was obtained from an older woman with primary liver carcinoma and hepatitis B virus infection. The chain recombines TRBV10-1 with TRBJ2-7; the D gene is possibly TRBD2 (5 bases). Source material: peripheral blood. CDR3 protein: CASSETPSGEQYF. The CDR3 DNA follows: TGCGCCAGCAGTGAGACACCTTCGGGAGAGCAGTACTTC.